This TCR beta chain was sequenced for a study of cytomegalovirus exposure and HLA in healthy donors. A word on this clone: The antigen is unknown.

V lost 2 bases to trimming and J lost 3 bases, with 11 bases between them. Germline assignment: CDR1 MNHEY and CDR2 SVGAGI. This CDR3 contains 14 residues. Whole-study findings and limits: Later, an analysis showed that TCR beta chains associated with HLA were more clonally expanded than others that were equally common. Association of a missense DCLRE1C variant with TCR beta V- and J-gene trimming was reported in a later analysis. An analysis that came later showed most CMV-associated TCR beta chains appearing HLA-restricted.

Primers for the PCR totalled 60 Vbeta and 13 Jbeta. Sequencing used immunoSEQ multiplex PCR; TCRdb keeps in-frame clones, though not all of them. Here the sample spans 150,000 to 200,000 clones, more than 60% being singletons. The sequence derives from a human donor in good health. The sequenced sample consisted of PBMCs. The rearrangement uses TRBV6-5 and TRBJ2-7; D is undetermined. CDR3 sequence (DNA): TGTGCCAGCAGTTACAGACTGCAGAGCTACGAGCAGTACTTC. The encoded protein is CASSYRLQSYEQYF.